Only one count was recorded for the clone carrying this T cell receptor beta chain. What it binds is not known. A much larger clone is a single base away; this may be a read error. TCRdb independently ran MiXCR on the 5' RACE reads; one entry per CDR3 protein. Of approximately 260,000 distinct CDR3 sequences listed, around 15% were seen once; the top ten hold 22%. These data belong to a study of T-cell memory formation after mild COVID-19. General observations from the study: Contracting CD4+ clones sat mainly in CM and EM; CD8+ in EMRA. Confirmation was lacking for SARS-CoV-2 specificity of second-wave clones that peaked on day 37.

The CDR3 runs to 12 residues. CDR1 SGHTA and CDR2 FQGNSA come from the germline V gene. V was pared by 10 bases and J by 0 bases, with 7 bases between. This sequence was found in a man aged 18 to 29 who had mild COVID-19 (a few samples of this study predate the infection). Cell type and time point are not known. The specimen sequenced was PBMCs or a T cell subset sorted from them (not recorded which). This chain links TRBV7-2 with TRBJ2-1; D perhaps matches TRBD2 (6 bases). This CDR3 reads CATGSSYNEQFF. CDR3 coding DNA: TGTGCCACCGGGAGCTCCTACAATGAGCAGTTCTTC.